This entry lists 32 T cell receptor beta chains sequenced from one sample in a study of blood T cell repertoires in COVID-19. This table comes from immunoSEQ multiplex PCR, and its TCRdb copy is limited to in-frame clones, with some not included. The profile shows 150,000 to 200,000 clones, around 84% of them singletons. The sequencing input was PBMCs or T cells enriched from blood (not recorded which). Receptor source: a man aged 50-60 years who had recovered from COVID-19.

The genes are TRBV2 and TRBJ2-7; 9 bases line up with TRBD1. The germline CDR1 and CDR2 sequences are SNHLY and FYNNEI. Losses at the gene ends were 4 bases for V and 6 bases for J; bases not matched to a gene: 4. This CDR3 region has 13 residues. The CDR3: CASSAGQGLEQYF. The DNA for the CDR3 is TGTGCCAGCAGTGCGGGACAGGGCCTCGAGCAGTACTTC.

The chain is built from TRBV7-2 and TRBJ1-3; the D gene is possibly TRBD1 (5 bases). This CDR3 comprises 15 residues. Germline lookup yields CDR1 SGHTA and CDR2 FQGNSA. Trimming left V 5 bases short and J 5 bases short, with 16 bases between. The CDR3: CASSRRPGSRNTIYF. CDR3 DNA: TGTGCCAGCAGCCGTAGACCAGGGTCTAGAAACACCATATATTTT.

The V gene is TRBV27, the J gene TRBJ1-4; D call uncertain. CDR1 and CDR2 from the germline V gene are MNHEY and SMNVEV (reference sequence). This CDR3 is built from 16 residues. Trimming removed 1 base at V and 1 base at J, with 10 bases between. The CDR3: CASSLLPIQTNEKLFF. CDR3 sequence (DNA): TGTGCCAGCAGTTTATTACCCATACAAACTAATGAAAAACTGTTTTTT.

This chain joins TRBV7-2 and TRBJ2-3; D may be TRBD2 (5 bases). The CDR3 length is 13 residues. V lost 5 bases to trimming and J lost 5 bases, with 11 bases between them. Germline lookup yields CDR1 SGHTA and CDR2 FQGNSA. The CDR3 sequence is CASSDYVRDTQYF. The CDR3 nucleotides read TGTGCCAGCAGCGACTACGTGAGAGATACGCAGTATTTT.

The gene calls are TRBV6-5 and TRBJ2-5; weak D call: TRBD2 (6 bases). CDR3 length equals 15 residues. The germline V gene has CDR1 MNHEY and CDR2 SVGAGI. Trimming cost V 2 bases and J 5 bases, with 15 bases left between them. CDR3 DNA: TGTGCCAGCAGTTACACCACGGGAGCTAGGGAGACCCAGTACTTC. Its protein product is CASSYTTGARETQYF.

The chain joins TRBV18 to TRBJ1-1; D call uncertain. This CDR3 is built from 15 residues. With 3 bases removed from V and 1 base from J, the gap between germline ends came to 12 bases. The germline V gene has CDR1 KGHSH and CDR2 LQKENI. CDR3: CASSPTYGGNTEAFF. The CDR3, as DNA: TGTGCCAGCTCACCGACCTATGGAGGGAACACTGAAGCTTTCTTT.

A remark on this clone: The same CDR3 arises from other DNA sequences in this sample as well. The gene calls are TRBV18 and TRBJ1-1; D is possibly TRBD1 (5 bases). The germline V and J ends were trimmed by 3 bases and 1 base, with 6 bases remaining between them. The CDR3 contains 13 residues. CDR1 and CDR2 (germline): KGHSH, LQKENI. CDR3 sequence reads: CASSPGQNTEAFF. The DNA of the CDR3 is TGTGCCAGCTCACCCGGACAGAACACTGAAGCTTTCTTT. Supplemented by reference TRBV18 and TRBJ1-1, the full variable domain reads NAGVMQNPRHLVRRRGQEARLRCSPMKGHSHVYWYRQLPEEGLKFMVYLQKENIIDESGMPKERFSAEFPKEGPSILRIQQVVRGDSAAYFCASSPGQNTEAFFGQGTRLTVV.

The J gene is TRBJ2-7, the V gene TRBV6-5, with TRBD1 matching 7 bases. The J segment lost 4 bases and the V segment lost 0 bases, leaving 6 bases of the junction unmatched. CDR1 is MNHEY, CDR2 SVGAGI, per germline. This CDR3 is built from 15 residues. The CDR3 coding sequence is TGTGCCAGCAGTTACTCGCCGGGACAGACTTACGAGCAGTACTTC. Translating it yields CASSYSPGQTYEQYF.

This rearrangement joins TRBV2 to TRBJ2-5, with D possibly TRBD1 on 5 matching bases. Germline values: CDR1 SNHLY, CDR2 FYNNEI. Trimming pared 4 bases from V and 0 bases from J, leaving 6 bases between. The CDR3 covers 13 residues. The CDR3 DNA follows: TGTGCCAGCAGTGTACAGGACCAAGAGACCCAGTACTTC. Residues: CASSVQDQETQYF.

The chain uses TRBV18 and TRBJ1-1; D remains ambiguous. Germline V CDR1 and CDR2: KGHSH, LQKENI. V was trimmed by 0 bases and J by 8 bases, leaving 10 bases between them. This CDR3 comprises 13 residues. The CDR3 DNA follows: TGTGCCAGCTCACCACCGGCGCAGGCGGAAGCTTTCTTT. This encodes CASSPPAQAEAFF.

V is TRBV5-1 and J is TRBJ1-1; possible D gene TRBD1, 6 bases. The CDR3 loop spans 14 amino acids. Trimming removed 1 base from V and 1 base from J, with 8 bases in between. CDR1 is SGHRS and CDR2 is YFSETQ in the germline V gene. The CDR3 protein is CASSLLDRNTEAFF. The DNA for the CDR3 is TGCGCCAGCAGCTTGTTGGACAGGAACACTGAAGCTTTCTTT.

The chain recombines TRBV6-2 or TRBV6-3 with TRBJ2-7, with D uncertain. Trimming removed 4 bases from V and 3 bases from J, with 4 bases in between. This CDR3 spans 11 amino acids. CDR1 MNHEY and CDR2 SVGEGT come from the germline V gene. CDR3 loop: CASSLDYEQYF. The CDR3, as DNA: TGTGCCAGCAGTTTAGACTACGAGCAGTACTTC.

The V call is TRBV9, the J call TRBJ2-1, with 9 nucleotides matching TRBD2. The CDR3 consists of 16 residues. After removal of 0 bases from V and 6 bases from J, the junction contained 7 bases not matched to a gene. Germline V gene data show CDR1 as SGDLS and CDR2 as YYNGEE. The CDR3 region has the DNA TGTGCCAGCAGCGTAGATGCGGGGGGGGCTGGCAATGAGCAGTTCTTC. It encodes CASSVDAGGAGNEQFF.

The chain combines TRBV14 with TRBJ2-1, with 10 bases matching TRBD1. The germline CDR1 and CDR2 sequences are SGHDN and FVKESK. V lost 4 bases to trimming and J lost 4 bases; unmatched junction nucleotides: 4. This CDR3 has 15 amino acids. This chain's CDR3 is CASSPGDRGYNEQFF. The CDR3 DNA is TGTGCCAGCAGCCCGGGGGACAGGGGATACAATGAGCAGTTCTTC.

This clone was seen a single time. The junction does not match germline at one end; this may be a read error. The chain recombines TRBV5-1 with TRBJ2-3; no clear D gene. The CDR3 length is 9 residues. Germline V gene lookup returns CDR1 SGHRS and CDR2 YFSETQ. This CDR3 reads CASTDTQYF. In nucleotides, the CDR3 is TGCGCCAGCACGGATACGCAGTATTTT.

The chain is built from TRBV2 and TRBJ2-2; D is perhaps TRBD1 (6 bases). The ends were cut back, 7 bases at V and 1 base at J, with 10 bases in the middle. Germline CDR1 SNHLY, CDR2 FYNNEI. The CDR3 totals 14 residues. The DNA for the CDR3 is TGTGCCAGCATTGACAGGCAGAACACCGGGGAGCTGTTTTTT. Protein product: CASIDRQNTGELFF. Supplemented by reference TRBV2 and TRBJ2-2, the full variable domain reads EPEVTQTPSHQVTQMGQEVILRCVPISNHLYFYWYRQILGQKVEFLVSFYNNEISEKSEIFDDQFSVERPDGSNFTLKIRSTKLEDSAMYFCASIDRQNTGELFFGEGSRLTVL.

The chain is built from TRBV5-1 and TRBJ2-1; 13 bases align to TRBD2. CDR1 and CDR2 (germline): SGHRS, YFSETQ. The CDR3 runs to 16 residues. V was clipped by 5 bases and J by 2 bases; unmatched bases: 4. Here the CDR3 DNA reads TGCGCCAGCAGAGTCACTAGCGGGGGGGCCTACAATGAGCAGTTCTTC. This translates into CASRVTSGGAYNEQFF.

The CDR3 here is CASSRTGGARETQYF. DNA of the CDR3: TGTGCCAGCAGTCGTACAGGGGGCGCGAGGGAGACCCAGTACTTC. The chain carries TRBV11-2 and TRBJ2-5; 9 nucleotides line up with TRBD1. Unmatched junction bases numbered 10, after V lost 6 bases and J lost 5 bases. The germline gives CDR1 SGHAT, CDR2 FQNNGV. This CDR3 region has 15 residues.

The CDR3 is CASKPRAGGASDYGYTF. The CDR3 nucleotides are TGTGCCAGCAAACCCAGGGCAGGGGGCGCATCTGACTATGGCTACACCTTC. This chain links TRBV7-3 with TRBJ1-2; 8 bases match TRBD1. J lost 3 bases, V lost 7 bases, and 16 bases had no gene match. CDR1 is SGHTA and CDR2 is FQGTGA in the germline V gene. The CDR3 is 17 residues long.

The V gene is TRBV4-1, the J gene TRBJ2-5; D is undetermined. Germline-derived CDR1 and CDR2 are MGHRA and YSYEKL. The CDR3 totals 14 residues. Trimming pared 0 bases from V and 5 bases from J, leaving 10 bases between. This chain's CDR3 is CASSQEPSAETQYF. The CDR3, as DNA: TGCGCCAGCAGCCAAGAACCCAGCGCCGAGACCCAGTACTTC.

This CDR3 reads CASSLVDTQPQHF. The DNA of the CDR3 is TGTGCCAGCAGTTTAGTTGACACTCAGCCCCAGCATTTT. J is TRBJ1-5 and V is TRBV12-3 or TRBV12-4; D remains ambiguous. V lost 1 base and J 6 bases, leaving 7 bases between the germline ends. CDR3 length: 13 residues.

V gene TRBV30 combines with J gene TRBJ2-5; the match to TRBD2 covers 10 bases. V shed 2 bases, J shed 5 bases, and the junction held 11 bases outside the gene matches. This CDR3 has 16 amino acids. Per germline, CDR1 GTSNPN and CDR2 SVGIG (reference sequence). The CDR3 protein is CAWSKRQRGGRETQYF. CDR3 coding DNA: TGTGCCTGGAGTAAACGCCAGCGGGGGGGCCGGGAGACCCAGTACTTC.

This chain links TRBV3-1 (or the pseudogene TRBV3-2) with TRBJ1-6, with a tentative D call TRBD1 (5 bases). V was trimmed by 2 bases and J by 1 base, leaving 9 bases between them. CDR1 and CDR2 from the germline V gene are LGHDT and YNNKEL (reference sequence). The CDR3 is made up of 16 amino acids. In DNA form, the CDR3 reads TGTGCCAGCAGCCAATCAGGGTTATCCTATAATTCACCCCTCCACTTT. Translation: CASSQSGLSYNSPLHF.

This clone showed up just a few times. The gene calls are TRBV10-3 and TRBJ1-1, with 9 bases fitting TRBD1. Trimming cost V 0 bases and J 4 bases; bases outside gene matches: 18. From germline, CDR1 is ENHRY and CDR2 SYGVKD. The length of the CDR3 is 20 residues. The CDR3 sequence: CAISESPGWNRGQLSTEAFF. The DNA of the CDR3 is TGTGCCATCAGTGAGTCGCCAGGTTGGAACAGGGGGCAGTTGAGCACTGAAGCTTTCTTT.

This clone was counted a few times. The genes are TRBV9 and TRBJ2-5, with 7 bases that match TRBD2. V shed 4 bases, J shed 5 bases, and the junction held 8 bases outside the gene matches. This CDR3 has 14 amino acids. From germline, CDR1 is SGDLS and CDR2 YYNGEE. The CDR3 DNA reads TGTGCCAGCAGCTACAGCGGGGCCGGGGAGACCCAGTACTTC. This gives the protein CASSYSGAGETQYF. The full variable domain, rest sourced from reference TRBV9 and TRBJ2-5, is DSGVTQTPKHLITATGQRVTLRCSPRSGDLSVYWYQQSLDQGLQFLIQYYNGEERAKGNILERFSAQQFPDLHSELNLSSLELGDSALYFCASSYSGAGETQYFGPGTRLLVL.

This chain joins TRBV5-1 and TRBJ2-2; 8 nucleotides line up with TRBD1. Trimming took 0 bases from V and 4 from J; bases not matched to a gene: 5. Germline loops: CDR1 SGHRS, CDR2 YFSETQ. The CDR3 extends over 16 amino acids. The CDR3 DNA is TGCGCCAGCAGCTTGGCGCCAGGGGGCGGCACCGGGGAGCTGTTTTTT. This translates into CASSLAPGGGTGELFF.

The V gene is TRBV2, the J gene TRBJ2-1; TRBD2 agrees at 13 bases. V shed 6 bases, J shed 6 bases, and the junction held 17 bases outside the gene matches. The CDR3 has 19 amino acids. Germline loops: CDR1 SNHLY, CDR2 FYNNEI. DNA for the CDR3: TGTGCCAGCAGGATTACTAGCGGGGGGGCCGGGTATCGAAGCAATGAGCAGTTCTTC. Its translation is CASRITSGGAGYRSNEQFF.

The V gene is TRBV30, the J gene TRBJ1-3, with 7 nucleotides matching TRBD1. The CDR3 is 13 residues long. Germline CDR1 GTSNPN, CDR2 SVGIG (reference sequence). Trimming took 7 bases from V and 0 from J; bases not matched to a gene: 3. The CDR3 loop reads CAYNRGSGNTIYF. The CDR3 nucleotides are TGTGCCTATAACAGGGGCTCTGGAAACACCATATATTTT.

In DNA form, the CDR3 reads TGTGCCAGCAGCTTAGACCTCGTTTCTATCAATGAGCAGTTCTTC. Translating it yields CASSLDLVSINEQFF. V gene TRBV13 combines with J gene TRBJ2-1; the D is unclear. The V end was cut by 1 base, the J end by 6 bases, with 13 bases between. Germline values: CDR1 PRHDT, CDR2 FYEKMQ (reference sequence). This CDR3 contains 15 residues.

This chain links TRBV30 with TRBJ2-1; unclear D gene. This CDR3 has 14 residues. Germline values: CDR1 GTSNPN, CDR2 SVGIG (reference sequence). The V and J ends lost 0 bases and 0 bases respectively, with 6 bases between them. CDR3 in amino acids: CAWSVTSSYNEQFF. As DNA, the CDR3 is TGTGCCTGGAGTGTAACGAGCTCCTACAATGAGCAGTTCTTC.

This sequence joins TRBV5-5 and TRBJ1-5; 7 bases are a match to TRBD1. The length of the CDR3 is 14 residues. CDR1 is SGHKS, CDR2 YYEKEE, per germline (reference sequence). After removal of 4 bases from V and 2 bases from J, the junction contained 3 bases not matched to a gene. The CDR3 sequence is CASSVGQRNQPQHF. The CDR3 DNA sequence: TGTGCCAGCAGCGTGGGACAGCGCAATCAGCCCCAGCATTTT.

Comments on this clone: This sample also contains other DNA sequences that code for the same CDR3. This sequence joins TRBV6-5 and TRBJ2-5; 14 bases are a match to TRBD2. The CDR3 has 16 amino acids. The germline CDR1 and CDR2 sequences are MNHEY and SVGAGI. Trimming removed 2 bases from V and 2 bases from J; junction bases left unmatched: 1. CDR3 nucleotides: TGTGCCAGCAGTTACGGGACTAGCGGGGGACAAGAGACCCAGTACTTC. Translation gives CASSYGTSGGQETQYF.